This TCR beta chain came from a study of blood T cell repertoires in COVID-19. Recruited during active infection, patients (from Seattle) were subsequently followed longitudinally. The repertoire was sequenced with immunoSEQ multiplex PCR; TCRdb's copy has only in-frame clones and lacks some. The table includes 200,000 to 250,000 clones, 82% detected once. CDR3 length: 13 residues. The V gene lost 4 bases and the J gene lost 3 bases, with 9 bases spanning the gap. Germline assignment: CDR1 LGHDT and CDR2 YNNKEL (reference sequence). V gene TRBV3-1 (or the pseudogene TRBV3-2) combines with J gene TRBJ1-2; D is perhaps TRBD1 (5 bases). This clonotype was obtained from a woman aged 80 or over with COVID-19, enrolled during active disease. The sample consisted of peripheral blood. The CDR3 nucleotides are TGTGCCAGCAGCCTCGGAGGGGACTATGGCTACACCTTC. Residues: CASSLGGDYGYTF.